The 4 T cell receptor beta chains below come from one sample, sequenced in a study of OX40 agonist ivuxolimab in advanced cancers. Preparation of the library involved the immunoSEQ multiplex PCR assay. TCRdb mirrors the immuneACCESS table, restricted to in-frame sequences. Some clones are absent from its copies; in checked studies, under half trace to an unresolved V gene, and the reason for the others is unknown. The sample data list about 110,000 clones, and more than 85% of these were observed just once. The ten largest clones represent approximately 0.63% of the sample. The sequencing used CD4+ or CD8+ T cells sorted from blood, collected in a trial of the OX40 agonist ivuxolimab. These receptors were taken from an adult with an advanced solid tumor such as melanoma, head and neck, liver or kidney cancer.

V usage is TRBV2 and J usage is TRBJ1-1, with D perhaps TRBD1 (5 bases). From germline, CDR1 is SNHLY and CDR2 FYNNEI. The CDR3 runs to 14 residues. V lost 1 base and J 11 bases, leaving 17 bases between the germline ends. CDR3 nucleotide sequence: TGTGCCAGCAGTGAAGACAGACAGAGTCCGGTGGCTTTCTTT. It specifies CASSEDRQSPVAFF.

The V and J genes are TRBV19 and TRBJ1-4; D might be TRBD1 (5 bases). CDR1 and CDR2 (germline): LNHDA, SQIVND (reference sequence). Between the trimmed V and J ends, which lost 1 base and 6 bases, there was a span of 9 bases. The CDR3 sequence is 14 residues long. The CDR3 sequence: CASSIGGTDEKLFF. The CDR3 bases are TGTGCCAGTAGTATAGGGGGGACCGATGAAAAACTGTTTTTT.

CDR3 loop: CASSLVLAVETQYF. The CDR3 nucleotides are TGTGCCAGCAGCTTAGTACTAGCTGTAGAGACCCAGTACTTC. The rearrangement joins TRBV11-3 to TRBJ2-5; D may be TRBD2 (6 bases). Trimming cost V 1 base and J 4 bases, with 10 bases left between them. Per germline, CDR1 SGHNT and CDR2 YENEEA. The length of the CDR3 is 14 residues. Looking up the rest from reference TRBV11-3 and TRBJ2-5 gives the full variable domain: EAGVVQSPRYKIIEKKQPVAFWCNPISGHNTLYWYLQNLGQGPELLIRYENEEAVDDSQLPKDRFSAERLKGVDSTLKIQPAELGDSAVYLCASSLVLAVETQYFGPGTRLLVL.

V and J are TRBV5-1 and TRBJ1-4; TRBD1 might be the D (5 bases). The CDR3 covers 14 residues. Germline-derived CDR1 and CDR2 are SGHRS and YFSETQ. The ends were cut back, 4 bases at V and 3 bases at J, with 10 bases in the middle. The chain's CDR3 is CASSGGFSNEKLFF. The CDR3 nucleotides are TGCGCCAGCAGCGGGGGGTTTTCTAATGAAAAACTGTTTTTT.